The clone carrying this TCR beta chain was seen more than once but under ten times. Its antigen is not identified. Germline V gives CDR1 MNHNY, CDR2 SVGAGI (reference sequence). The CDR3 runs to 16 residues. Trimming at V came to 4 bases and at J to 9 bases, leaving 7 bases not matched to a gene. These data are taken from a study of T cell repertoires in cytomegalovirus infection. TCRdb re-called the reads with MiXCR, one entry per CDR3 protein. The data hold about 330,000 distinct CDR3 sequences, with about 35% observed a single time. The clonotype comes from a human donor in good health (CMV status not recorded). Some clones in this sample may be carry-over from other donors' samples. The V gene is TRBV6-6, the J gene TRBJ2-1; the match to TRBD2 covers 15 bases. Sequences were derived from cultured PBMCs, sampled from culture after CMV antigen stimulation. The CDR3: CASSFGTSGRLTEQFF. The DNA of the CDR3 is TGTGCCAGCAGTTTCGGGACTAGCGGGAGGCTCACTGAGCAGTTCTTC.